The entry below gives a single TCR beta chain sequence along with its context. This clone was detected once. Its cognate antigen has yet to be identified. No base quality values were provided; no much bigger clone lies one nucleotide off. This sample was taken from a study of Tregs in tolerant kidney transplant recipients (dated by TCRdb to about 2019). Some background on the complete study: Transplants used related donors with nonmyeloablative bone marrow transplantation; mixed chimerism was transient in the human trials. Before combined kidney and bone marrow transplantation, this study identified donor-specific regulatory T cells using TCRbeta sequencing and then followed those same cells after transplant.

Genomic DNA was extracted from sorted cells with the QIAGEN DNeasy Blood and Tissue Kit for TCRbeta CDR3 sequencing. High-throughput TCRbeta CDR3 sequencing, which included PCR amplification with bias correction and internal controls, was done commercially through immunoSEQ. The authors processed their data as follows. Unique productive TCRbeta sequences were defined by CDR3 nucleotide sequence where primers matched, otherwise by CDR3 amino acid sequence with Vbeta and Jbeta genes. To correct for sorting error, sequences found in more than one sorted population at a frequency ratio of 2:1 or less were discarded, and the remaining shared sequences were assigned to the population with the higher frequency. A sequence was defined as donor-reactive if the sequence was expanded at least 5-fold in CFSE-low cells compared with unstimulated cells and had a frequency of at least 0.01% in CFSE-low cells. Jensen-Shannon divergence calculated on the top 100 TCRbeta sequences ranked by frequency was used to measure repertoire divergence. For samples with multiple sequencing runs, sorting error was corrected in each run separately before the runs were combined. Sourced from immuneACCESS, this table was stored by TCRdb with only in-frame sequences that have V and J called. A share of the clones is absent; for the studies checked, an unresolved V gene accounts for under half, and the remainder has no known explanation. Clonal size and the V and J genes are those of that table, whereas D and trimming came from the DNA. The sample includes fewer than 80,000 clones, with less than 98% observed a single time. The ten largest clones capture 0.34% of the sample.

In light of the paper, this sample's time point label describes: blood sample drawn before combined kidney and bone marrow transplant. Unstimulated Tregs (CD4+CD25+CD127-), CD4+ non-Tregs (CD4+CD25-), CD4 and CD8 cells were FACS-sorted from thawed PBMCs. Prior to Treg sorting, thawed PBMCs were rested overnight at 37 degrees C with roughly 200 IU/ml IL-2. Patients were several combined kidney and bone marrow transplant recipients from the ITN036ST trial, and only these trial subjects had samples available. Healthy control blood was separated into PBMCs by Ficoll density gradient and cryopreserved, and patient PBMCs were collected both before and after transplant. Results and caveats for the whole study, not just this receptor: Donor-specific Treg expansion exceeded global Treg expansion in tolerant patients, suggesting antigen-driven rather than nonspecific expansion. Expanding Tregs with activated donor B cells appeared to identify the most biologically relevant and donor-specific TCRbeta repertoire. Biological reproducibility was not examined directly, but technical replication error appeared to be minimal. PCR primers changed over time for some patients, so nucleotide-level comparison across those patients' samples was not possible. The study was constrained by small patient numbers, and validation of the findings is required in larger populations and under other immunosuppression protocols.

This sequence was found in a human donor who received a combined kidney and bone marrow transplant. Here the sequenced sample was Tregs from blood, taken before the transplant.

The bases are TGTGCCAGCAGCTTAATGCGGGAGGGACCCTACGAGCAGTACTTC. Translated, it reads CASSLMREGPYEQYF. The chain links TRBV7-6 with TRBJ2-7, with 9 junctional bases fitting TRBD2. At the junction V is shortened by 2 bases and J by 2 bases; bases outside the gene matches: 4. In the germline V gene, CDR1 corresponds to SGHVS and CDR2 to FNYEAQ. The CDR3 covers 15 residues, taking in both the cysteine and the phenylalanine. Only the CDR3 part of the read is kept: 45 bases, read in frame from the first base.